Shown below are 21 T cell receptor beta chains from a single sample sequenced in a study of graft-versus-host responses after intestinal transplantation. Profiled with immunoSEQ multiplex PCR; TCRdb holds only in-frame clones, not every one. Of 62,000 or so clones in the sample, over 90% were seen once. Their specific antigens are unknown. The material sequenced was unstimulated CD8+ T cells sorted from spleen or lymph node cells, taken before transplant. Every receptor here comes from a human donor who was the organ donor for an intestinal transplant.

This rearrangement joins TRBV29-1 to TRBJ2-7; the D gene is possibly TRBD1 (6 bases). V lost 2 bases to trimming and J lost 3 bases, with 17 bases between them. CDR3 length: 15 amino acids. Looked up from germline, CDR1 is SQVTM and CDR2 is ANQGSEA. In DNA form, the CDR3 reads TGCAGCGTTGAAATCTCCCGGACAGTGAACTACGAGCAGTACTTC. This gives the protein CSVEISRTVNYEQYF.

The chain links TRBV28 to TRBJ2-1; tentative D call: TRBD2 (6 bases). The germline CDR1 and CDR2 sequences are MDHEN and SYDVKM. The CDR3 covers 16 residues. V shed 2 bases and J shed 0 bases, with 11 bases lying between them. The CDR3 reads CASSLRAGSSYNEQFF. The DNA of the CDR3 is TGTGCCAGCAGTTTACGCGCGGGAAGCTCCTACAATGAGCAGTTCTTC. Filled out from reference TRBV28 and TRBJ2-1, the complete variable domain reads DVKVTQSSRYLVKRTGEKVFLECVQDMDHENMFWYRQDPGLGLRLIYFSYDVKMKEKGDIPEGYSVSREKKERFSLILESASTNQTSMYLCASSLRAGSSYNEQFFGPGTRLTVL.

The CDR3 reads CASSQDRDRNGELFF. In DNA form, the CDR3 reads TGCGCCAGCAGCCAAGATAGAGACAGGAACGGGGAGCTGTTTTTT. The J gene is TRBJ2-2, the V gene TRBV4-3; D is possibly TRBD1 (6 bases). The CDR3 is made up of 15 amino acids. Per germline, CDR1 LGHNA and CDR2 YSLEER. V gave up 0 bases and J gave up 7 bases, with 12 bases separating them.

The CDR3 bases are TGTGCCAGCAGCCCCCGCACGGAGTGGGGCGAGCAGTTCTTC. This translates into CASSPRTEWGEQFF. The rearrangement uses TRBV27 and TRBJ2-1; TRBD1 is a possible D gene (5 bases). CDR1 is MNHEY and CDR2 is SMNVEV in the germline V gene (reference sequence). V dropped 6 bases and J dropped 10 bases, with 19 bases sitting between them. This CDR3 comprises 14 residues.

This clone was recorded a few times. V gene TRBV5-6 combines with J gene TRBJ2-1; 7 nucleotides line up with TRBD2. The CDR3 has 16 amino acids. Losses at the gene ends were 4 bases for V and 2 bases for J; bases not matched to a gene: 9. Germline V CDR1 and CDR2: SGHDT, YYEEEE. The CDR3 protein is CASSVPAGEAYNEQFF. CDR3 DNA sequence: TGTGCCAGCAGCGTTCCCGCGGGAGAAGCCTACAATGAGCAGTTCTTC.

The chain is built from TRBV28 and TRBJ2-3, with TRBD2 matching 11 bases. The CDR3 totals 17 residues. J lost 2 bases, V lost 3 bases, and 7 bases had no gene match. Germline V gives CDR1 MDHEN, CDR2 SYDVKM. This CDR3 reads CASSLPSGRPPTDTQYF. The CDR3 DNA follows: TGTGCCAGCAGTTTGCCTAGCGGGAGGCCCCCCACAGATACGCAGTATTTT. The full variable domain, completed using reference TRBV28 and TRBJ2-3, is DVKVTQSSRYLVKRTGEKVFLECVQDMDHENMFWYRQDPGLGLRLIYFSYDVKMKEKGDIPEGYSVSREKKERFSLILESASTNQTSMYLCASSLPSGRPPTDTQYFGPGTRLTVL.

The chain joins TRBV6-5 to TRBJ2-7; perhaps TRBD2 as D (6 bases). V dropped 2 bases and J dropped 6 bases, with 17 bases sitting between them. Germline V gene lookup returns CDR1 MNHEY and CDR2 SVGAGI. The CDR3 sequence is 15 residues long. The CDR3 DNA reads TGTGCCAGCAGTTACGGGGTGATTGCCGGGGGCGAGCAGTACTTC. Translation gives CASSYGVIAGGEQYF.

The chain links TRBV7-3 to TRBJ2-5; the D gene is possibly TRBD2 (7 bases). The CDR3 consists of 15 residues. Germline V gene data show CDR1 as SGHTA and CDR2 as FQGTGA. V was clipped by 5 bases and J by 7 bases, with 20 bases between them. The CDR3 DNA is TGTGCCAGCAGCCGGGAGCGGGAAGGAGGGGGGACCCAGTACTTC. Its protein is CASSREREGGGTQYF.

The rearrangement uses TRBV11-2 and TRBJ1-3; no clear D. V lost 4 bases to trimming and J lost 0 bases, with 7 bases between them. CDR1 and CDR2 (germline): SGHAT, FQNNGV. The CDR3 spans 14 residues. CDR3 coding DNA: TGTGCCAGCAGCTACAGCCTCTCTGGAAACACCATATATTTT. Its translation is CASSYSLSGNTIYF.

The chain recombines TRBV9 with TRBJ1-1; 10 nucleotides match TRBD1. V was clipped by 3 bases and J by 4 bases; unmatched bases: 9. Germline V gene lookup returns CDR1 SGDLS and CDR2 YYNGEE. The CDR3 has 16 amino acids. The CDR3, as DNA: TGTGCCAGCAGCGGAGAGCCGGGACAGGGGAGCACTGAAGCTTTCTTT. Translating it yields CASSGEPGQGSTEAFF.

The chain couples TRBV11-2 to TRBJ2-2; 8 bases fit TRBD2. V trimming: 0 bases; J trimming: 0 bases; junction bases outside the gene matches: 6. Germline assignment: CDR1 SGHAT and CDR2 FQNNGV. CDR3 length: 18 residues. The CDR3 nucleotides read TGTGCCAGCAGCTTAGATAGGTCTAGCGGGTCGAACACCGGGGAGCTGTTTTTT. Amino acid sequence: CASSLDRSSGSNTGELFF.

The chain carries TRBV4-1 and TRBJ2-1, with 9 bases aligning to TRBD2. The germline CDR1 and CDR2 sequences are MGHRA and YSYEKL. There are 16 residues in the CDR3. The V and J ends lost 4 bases and 2 bases, in that order; junction bases with no gene match: 6. CDR3 loop: CASSLVAGETYNEQFF. CDR3 bases: TGCGCCAGCAGCCTAGTAGCGGGAGAAACCTACAATGAGCAGTTCTTC.

This chain links TRBV28 with TRBJ2-1; 9 nucleotides line up with TRBD2. The CDR3 totals 16 residues. J was trimmed by 5 bases and V by 6 bases; bases with no gene match: 11. CDR1 MDHEN and CDR2 SYDVKM come from the germline V gene. This CDR3 is CASSNADAGGNNEQFF. CDR3 DNA sequence: TGTGCCAGCAGCAACGCCGATGCGGGAGGGAACAATGAGCAGTTCTTC.

The chain has TRBV4-1 and TRBJ2-5, with a possible D match to TRBD2 (6 bases). The last part of the DNA fits TRBJ2-7 better; the J call may be wrong. From germline, CDR1 is MGHRA and CDR2 YSYEKL. The CDR3 is made up of 14 amino acids. CDR3 region: CASSQGLGLYEQYF. The CDR3 DNA reads TGCGCCAGCAGCCAGGGACTGGGGCTCTACGAGCAGTACTTC.

With regard to this clone: The junction and the germline gene differ at one end; a read error may be behind it. This sequence joins TRBV7-7 and TRBJ2-7, with D possibly being TRBD2 (6 bases). The CDR3 extends over 13 amino acids. Looked up from germline, CDR1 is SSHAT and CDR2 is FNYEAQ (reference sequence). CDR3 DNA: TGTGCTAGCAGCTACTCCCCCGGAGGGGAGCAGTACTTC. Translation gives CASSYSPGGEQYF.

A remark on this clone: Mismatch with germline at one junction end may stem from a read error. Within the sample, other DNA sequences also encode this same CDR3. V usage is TRBV19 and J usage is TRBJ2-2; 7 nucleotides match TRBD1. CDR3 length equals 16 residues. Germline lookup yields CDR1 LNHDA and CDR2 SQIVND (reference sequence). The CDR3 is CASSIDPYRGTGELFF. The CDR3 DNA follows: TGCGCCAGTAGTATAGATCCTTACAGGGGAACCGGGGAGCTGTTTTTT.

The V call is TRBV5-4, the J call TRBJ2-1; D is uncertain. CDR1 SGHNT and CDR2 YYREEE come from the germline V gene (reference sequence). V shed 2 bases and J shed 0 bases, with 6 bases lying between them. This CDR3 spans 14 amino acids. In DNA, the CDR3 is TGTGCCAGCAGCTTAGAGAGCTCCTACAATGAGCAGTTCTTC. It specifies CASSLESSYNEQFF.

This chain joins TRBV27 and TRBJ2-7; 11 bases fit TRBD2. The CDR3 runs 17 residues. The ends lost 3 bases at V and 0 bases at J; junction bases unmatched: 7. Germline lookup yields CDR1 MNHEY and CDR2 SMNVEV (reference sequence). The CDR3 DNA reads TGTGCCAGCAGTTTGGGATCCGGACTAGCGGGCTCCTACGAGCAGTACTTC. Translated: CASSLGSGLAGSYEQYF.

This rearrangement joins TRBV5-4 to TRBJ2-1; 12 nucleotides match TRBD2. The junction had 12 bases not matched to a gene; V was cut back by 0 bases and J by 8 bases. CDR1 is SGHNT, CDR2 YYREEE, per germline (reference sequence). CDR3 size: 18 residues. The CDR3 coding sequence is TGTGCCAGCAGCTTGGGGACCGGACAGACTAGCGGGAGCTATGAGCAGTTCTTC. The encoded protein is CASSLGTGQTSGSYEQFF.

The genes are TRBV19 and TRBJ2-2; 7 nucleotides agree with TRBD1. Germline V gene lookup returns CDR1 LNHDA and CDR2 SQIVND (reference sequence). V lost 3 bases to trimming and J lost 6 bases; unmatched junction nucleotides: 4. This CDR3 spans 14 amino acids. CDR3 DNA: TGTGCCAGTAGTATCGATCAGGGGGCCGGGGAGCTGTTTTTT. Protein sequence: CASSIDQGAGELFF.

V gene TRBV7-9 combines with J gene TRBJ2-7; no firm D call. The V end lost 1 base, the J end lost 4 bases, and 8 bases lay between the germline ends. CDR1 is SEHNR and CDR2 is FQNEAQ in the germline V gene (reference sequence). The CDR3 totals 13 residues. In DNA, the CDR3 is TGTGCCAGCAGCTTAGTGGCGGCTTACGAGCAGTACTTC. Residues: CASSLVAAYEQYF.